These 17 T cell receptor beta chains were all obtained from the same sample, sequenced in a study of shared clonotypes between healthy human individuals. Profiled with immunoSEQ multiplex PCR; TCRdb holds only in-frame clones, not every one. The table includes roughly 2,000,000 clones, just over 90% detected once. Naivety among CD8 cells was defined by CD45RO negativity and positive CCR7 selection, thereby excluding terminally differentiated effector memory CD45RA+ cells. The sequencing sample was made of naive CD8+ T cells from PBMCs. The receptors stem from a man aged 18 to 35 in good health. Some clones in this sample may be carry-over from other donors' samples.

The J gene is TRBJ2-7, the V gene TRBV27; D possibly corresponds to TRBD1 (6 bases). The germline CDR1 and CDR2 sequences are MNHEY and SMNVEV (reference sequence). This CDR3 has 14 amino acids. Trimming pared 6 bases from V and 0 bases from J, leaving 12 bases between. CDR3 amino acids: CASSIQGSSYEQYF. In nucleotides, the CDR3 is TGTGCCAGCAGCATACAGGGTAGCTCCTACGAGCAGTACTTC.

This clone was detected only once. V is TRBV6-5 and J is TRBJ2-7; no definite D call. V dropped 7 bases and J dropped 3 bases, with 19 bases sitting between them. CDR1 and CDR2 from the germline V gene are MNHEY and SVGAGI. The CDR3 loop spans 15 amino acids. In DNA form, the CDR3 reads TGTGCCAGCAAACTGGGAAGGCAGGCCTACTACGAGCAGTACTTC. Its protein is CASKLGRQAYYEQYF.

The chain employs TRBV19 and TRBJ2-1; 10 bases align to TRBD1. J was trimmed by 4 bases and V by 6 bases; bases with no gene match: 3. Germline CDR1 and CDR2: LNHDA and SQIVND (reference sequence). CDR3 length: 14 residues. CDR3 protein: CASRDRGGYNEQFF. As DNA, the CDR3 is TGTGCCAGTAGGGACAGGGGGGGATACAATGAGCAGTTCTTC.

The rearrangement links TRBV9 to TRBJ2-7, with a weak D call TRBD1 (6 bases). CDR1 SGDLS and CDR2 YYNGEE come from the germline V gene. Trimming left V 3 bases short and J 1 base short, with 11 bases between. There are 14 residues in the CDR3. CDR3 bases: TGTGCCAGCAGCGGTCAACAGGGATCCTACGAGCAGTACTTC. Amino acid sequence: CASSGQQGSYEQYF. Full variable domain (outside the CDR3, taken from reference TRBV9 and TRBJ2-7): DSGVTQTPKHLITATGQRVTLRCSPRSGDLSVYWYQQSLDQGLQFLIQYYNGEERAKGNILERFSAQQFPDLHSELNLSSLELGDSALYFCASSGQQGSYEQYFGPGTRLTVT.

J is TRBJ1-1 and V is TRBV11-2, with a possible D match to TRBD1 (5 bases). CDR3 size: 13 residues. Germline CDR1 reads SGHAT; CDR2 reads FQNNGV. The V end lost 5 bases, the J end lost 0 bases, and 7 bases lay between the germline ends. CDR3 nucleotides: TGTGCCAGCAGCGGACATCTGAACACTGAAGCTTTCTTT. It yields the protein CASSGHLNTEAFF.

This clone was recorded once. The chain uses TRBV5-1 and TRBJ2-3, with D hard to call. CDR3 size: 16 residues. V gave up 5 bases and J gave up 0 bases, with 16 bases separating them. Germline V gene data show CDR1 as SGHRS and CDR2 as YFSETQ. CDR3 loop: CASRSRRLTSTDTQYF. In DNA form, the CDR3 reads TGCGCCAGCAGATCCAGAAGACTGACTAGCACAGATACGCAGTATTTT.

To note about this clone: The sample carries other DNA sequences with the same CDR3. The CDR3 is CASSLDDREQFF. In DNA form, the CDR3 reads TGTGCCAGCAGCTTAGATGATCGGGAGCAGTTCTTC. The chain joins TRBV11-3 to TRBJ2-1, with no clear D. The CDR3 sequence is 12 residues long. The ends were cut back, 0 bases at V and 10 bases at J, with 7 bases in the middle. CDR1 SGHNT and CDR2 YENEEA come from the germline V gene.

The V call is TRBV19, the J call TRBJ2-3; possible D gene TRBD2, 5 bases. The germline V gene encodes CDR1 LNHDA and CDR2 SQIVND (reference sequence). The V end was cut by 3 bases, the J end by 4 bases, with 14 bases between. The CDR3 has 15 residues. This chain's CDR3 is CASSISLEGPDTQYF. The DNA of the CDR3 is TGTGCCAGTAGTATTAGCCTAGAGGGTCCAGATACGCAGTATTTT.

J is TRBJ2-2 and V is TRBV5-1; no clear D gene. Germline values: CDR1 SGHRS, CDR2 YFSETQ. The CDR3 sequence is 14 residues long. Trimming took 1 base from V and 5 from J, leaving 9 bases between them. This CDR3 is CASSLRPRTGELFF. CDR3 nucleotides: TGCGCCAGCAGCTTGAGACCTCGGACCGGGGAGCTGTTTTTT.

The chain couples TRBV6-1 to TRBJ2-7, with TRBD1 as a possible D gene (6 bases). V lost 6 bases, J lost 2 bases, and 11 bases lay in between. The CDR3 sequence is 13 residues long. Germline V gene data show CDR1 as MNHNS and CDR2 as SASEGT. CDR3 in DNA: TGTGCCAGCAGCGAACGGGACACCTACGAGCAGTACTTC. This encodes CASSERDTYEQYF.

V usage is TRBV28 and J usage is TRBJ2-3, with 8 bases aligning to TRBD2. The J segment lost 0 bases and the V segment lost 4 bases, leaving 6 bases of the junction unmatched. The germline V gene encodes CDR1 MDHEN and CDR2 SYDVKM. The CDR3 totals 16 residues. The CDR3 loop is CASSWLAGASTDTQYF. CDR3 DNA sequence: TGTGCCAGCAGTTGGCTAGCGGGTGCTAGCACAGATACGCAGTATTTT. Full variable domain (missing parts from reference TRBV28 and TRBJ2-3): DVKVTQSSRYLVKRTGEKVFLECVQDMDHENMFWYRQDPGLGLRLIYFSYDVKMKEKGDIPEGYSVSREKKERFSLILESASTNQTSMYLCASSWLAGASTDTQYFGPGTRLTVL.

J is TRBJ2-7 and V is TRBV5-6; the D is unclear. The length of the CDR3 is 15 residues. V gave up 4 bases and J gave up 1 base, with 15 bases separating them. CDR1 is SGHDT and CDR2 is YYEEEE in the germline V gene. The DNA of the CDR3 is TGTGCCAGCAGCGACGGTGGAGTCGGATCCTACGAGCAGTACTTC. Protein sequence: CASSDGGVGSYEQYF.

V and J are TRBV2 and TRBJ2-7; possible D gene TRBD2, 6 bases. There are 15 residues in the CDR3. CDR1 and CDR2 from the germline V gene are SNHLY and FYNNEI. V lost 0 bases to trimming and J lost 2 bases, with 11 bases between them. The chain's CDR3 is CASSEASGHTYEQYF. The CDR3, as DNA: TGTGCCAGCAGTGAAGCGAGCGGGCACACCTACGAGCAGTACTTC. Drawing the rest from reference TRBV2 and TRBJ2-7, the complete variable domain is EPEVTQTPSHQVTQMGQEVILRCVPISNHLYFYWYRQILGQKVEFLVSFYNNEISEKSEIFDDQFSVERPDGSNFTLKIRSTKLEDSAMYFCASSEASGHTYEQYFGPGTRLTVT.

This clone was seen a single time. V usage is TRBV28 and J usage is TRBJ1-1; 7 bases align to TRBD1. Looked up from germline, CDR1 is MDHEN and CDR2 is SYDVKM. V was pared by 6 bases and J by 2 bases, with 18 bases of the junction left unmatched. This CDR3 spans 18 amino acids. CDR3 residues: CASRPFTGDARINTEAFF. The CDR3 DNA sequence: TGTGCCAGCAGACCGTTTACAGGGGACGCACGAATAAACACTGAAGCTTTCTTT.

This chain joins TRBV6-5 and TRBJ2-1; TRBD1 agrees at 8 bases. J lost 3 bases, V lost 6 bases, and 7 bases had no gene match. Germline CDR1 MNHEY, CDR2 SVGAGI. CDR3 length: 15 residues. CDR3 residues: CASRRDRGYYNEQFF. CDR3 sequence (DNA): TGTGCCAGCAGGCGCGACAGGGGTTACTACAATGAGCAGTTCTTC.

V usage is TRBV7-9 and J usage is TRBJ2-3; 10 nucleotides align to TRBD2. CDR3 length: 16 amino acids. V was clipped by 6 bases and J by 4 bases; unmatched bases: 10. The germline V gene encodes CDR1 SEHNR and CDR2 FQNEAQ (reference sequence). This CDR3 is CASSPNIAGGPDTQYF. The CDR3 DNA sequence: TGTGCCAGCAGTCCGAATATAGCGGGAGGTCCAGATACGCAGTATTTT.

Worth noting for this clone: The sample contains more than one DNA sequence encoding this CDR3. The chain employs TRBV27 and TRBJ1-2, with unresolved D. V was clipped by 5 bases and J by 4 bases, with 14 bases between them. CDR3 length: 14 amino acids. In germline, CDR1 is MNHEY, CDR2 SMNVEV (reference sequence). DNA for the CDR3: TGTGCCAGCAGTCCCTTGGGCCAGATCTATGGCTACACCTTC. Its translation: CASSPLGQIYGYTF.